A selection of T cell receptor beta chains follows, all from one sample in a study of cytomegalovirus exposure and HLA in healthy donors. Some clones are missing from TCRdb's copy, which holds only in-frame ones; the method was immunoSEQ multiplex PCR. The table includes 300,000 or so clones, approximately 85% detected once. Sequencing was done on a sample of PBMCs. These TCRs come from a man between 25 and 39 years old in good health and CMV-seronegative. Each CDR3 is given with its conserved first and last residue. The order of the fields is D gene, clone size, J gene, V gene, CDR3 protein, CDR3 DNA. A D gene is named only where the DNA matches it firmly. Expanded clones are given a class, and other clones once, few, many or no size at all.

>TRBD2|once|TRBJ2-5|TRBV9
CASSEGFSGEETQYF
TGTGCCAGCAGCGAGGGGTTTAGCGGGGAAGAGACCCAGTACTTC
>TRBD2|NA|TRBJ2-7|TRBV5-1
CASSPLAGGFDEQYF
TGCGCCAGCAGCCCCCTAGCGGGGGGGTTCGACGAGCAGTACTTC
>TRBD2|few|TRBJ2-7|TRBV7-8
CASSLEASGAYEQYF
TGTGCCAGCAGCTTAGAGGCTAGCGGGGCCTACGAGCAGTACTTC
>NA|NA|TRBJ1-4|TRBV5-1
CASSYSATNEKLFF
TGCGCCAGCAGCTACAGTGCAACTAATGAAAAACTGTTTTTT
>TRBD2|NA|TRBJ2-5|TRBV5-1
CASSIPSGGAGETQYF
TGCGCCAGCAGCATACCTAGCGGGGGGGCGGGGGAGACCCAGTACTTC
>NA|NA|TRBJ1-2|TRBV6-6
CASSPGSYGYTF
TGTGCCAGCAGTCCCGGGTCCTATGGCTACACCTTC
>NA|NA|TRBJ1-2|TRBV5-5
CASSPGHNYGYTF
TGTGCCAGCAGCCCGGGACACAACTATGGCTACACCTTC
>TRBD1|few|TRBJ1-6|TRBV2
CASRYGLQGVSSPLHF
TGTGCCAGCAGGTACGGTCTTCAGGGGGTCAGTTCACCCCTCCACTTT
>NA|NA|TRBJ1-1|TRBV13
CASSTDAGNLEAFF
TGTGCCAGCAGCACGGACGCGGGCAACCTCGAAGCTTTCTTT
>TRBD1|NA|TRBJ2-7|TRBV6-5
CASSYLPTGWSYEQYF
TGTGCCAGCAGTTACCTTCCGACAGGGTGGTCCTACGAGCAGTACTTC
>NA|NA|TRBJ1-1|TRBV6-6
CASRGGGGVGTEAFF
TGTGCCAGCAGGGGCGGTGGAGGGGTGGGCACTGAAGCTTTCTTT
>TRBD1|NA|TRBJ2-7|TRBV6-5
CASNKGTGSSYEQYF
TGTGCCAGCAACAAGGGGACAGGGTCGTCCTACGAGCAGTACTTC
>NA|few|TRBJ2-7|TRBV20-1
CSARDVDEQYF
TGCAGTGCTAGAGATGTAGACGAGCAGTACTTC
>NA|NA|TRBJ1-2|TRBV27
CASSRQGNYGYTF
TGTGCCAGCAGTCGGCAGGGGAACTATGGCTACACCTTC
>TRBD1|few|TRBJ1-6|TRBV10-3
CAISGDSNSPLHF
TGTGCCATCAGTGGGGACAGTAATTCACCCCTCCACTTT
>TRBD1|NA|TRBJ1-2|TRBV6-1
CASSEAEDRVGYGYTF
TGTGCCAGCAGTGAAGCCGAGGACAGGGTGGGGTATGGCTACACCTTC
>NA|NA|TRBJ2-7|TRBV12-1
CASTFKERAGARTSYEQYF
TGTGCCAGCACCTTTAAGGAGCGAGCGGGGGCACGCACCTCCTACGAGCAGTACTTC
>NA|NA|TRBJ2-1|TRBV7-9
CASSLWVLGSENEQFF
TGTGCCAGCAGCTTATGGGTGCTCGGTTCGGAGAATGAGCAGTTCTTC
>NA|NA|TRBJ2-1|TRBV4-1
CASSQDGTEQFF
TGCGCCAGCAGCCAAGATGGCACAGAGCAGTTCTTC
>NA|NA|TRBJ2-1|TRBV5-6
CASSLTPGGEQFF
TGTGCCAGCAGCTTGACCCCAGGCGGGGAGCAGTTCTTC
>NA|NA|TRBJ1-1|TRBV18
CASSPIGGMNTEAFF
TGTGCCAGCTCACCAATTGGGGGGATGAACACTGAAGCTTTCTTT
>NA|once|TRBJ1-2|TRBV5-6
CASSSGGCDCGYTF
TGTGCCAGCAGCAGCGGGGGGTGTGATTGTGGCTACACCTTC
>TRBD1|NA|TRBJ2-5|TRBV10-3
CAISEQGESQYF
TGTGCCATCAGTGAGCAGGGGGAGTCCCAGTACTTC
>NA|few|TRBJ1-3|TRBV19
CASSIRGTVGNTIYF
TGTGCCAGTAGTATTCGGGGTACCGTGGGAAACACCATATATTTT
>NA|NA|TRBJ2-3|TRBV4-1
CASSQSPRDTQYF
TGCGCCAGCAGCCAATCCCCCCGGGATACGCAGTATTTT
>TRBD1|NA|TRBJ1-6|TRBV11-2
CASSLRGQANSPLHF
TGTGCCAGCAGCTTGAGGGGACAGGCGAATTCACCCCTCCACTTT
>TRBD2|NA|TRBJ2-1|TRBV27
CASSRTLAGAYNEQFF
TGTGCCAGCAGTCGTACTCTAGCGGGGGCCTACAATGAGCAGTTCTTC
>NA|NA|TRBJ1-2|TRBV4-2
CASSQVGGGRGDGYTF
TGTGCCAGCAGCCAAGTGGGCGGCGGTCGGGGGGATGGCTACACCTTC
>NA|NA|TRBJ1-5|TRBV7-8
CASSSLPYQPQHF
TGTGCCAGCAGCTCCCTCCCCTATCAGCCCCAGCATTTT
>TRBD1|NA|TRBJ1-1|TRBV29-1
CSVEGQMNTEAFF
TGCAGCGTTGAGGGACAGATGAACACTGAAGCTTTCTTT
>NA|NA|TRBJ1-2|TRBV9
CASSGATAAGYTF
TGTGCCAGCAGCGGGGCGACAGCCGCAGGCTACACCTTC
>NA|NA|TRBJ2-7|TRBV5-4
CASSPRQSTPYEQYF
TGTGCCAGCAGCCCACGACAGAGTACTCCCTACGAGCAGTACTTC
>NA|NA|TRBJ2-1|TRBV7-7
CASSLVSGLDEQFF
TGTGCCAGCAGCTTAGTGTCAGGGCTGGATGAGCAGTTCTTC
>TRBD1|NA|TRBJ2-7|TRBV6-1
CASSDIDRGLREQYF
TGTGCCAGCAGTGACATAGACAGGGGGCTGAGGGAGCAGTACTTC
>TRBD1|NA|TRBJ2-2|TRBV29-1
CSVEGSSRDRKIPHRELFF
TGCAGCGTTGAAGGGAGTTCGAGGGACAGGAAGATTCCCCACCGGGAGCTGTTTTTT
>TRBD1|NA|TRBJ1-2|TRBV27
CASSFKSGTGINYGYTF
TGTGCCAGCAGTTTTAAATCCGGGACAGGAATTAACTATGGCTACACCTTC
>NA|once|TRBJ2-7|TRBV19
CASTSTSTSYEQYF
TGTGCCAGTACCTCGACATCTACATCCTACGAGCAGTACTTC
>TRBD1|NA|TRBJ2-7|TRBV19
CASSTMGQAPYEQYF
TGTGCCAGTAGTACAATGGGACAGGCTCCCTACGAGCAGTACTTC
>NA|NA|TRBJ2-7|TRBV11-2
CASSLQFRGRTYEQYF
TGTGCCAGCAGCCTTCAGTTCCGGGGGAGGACCTACGAGCAGTACTTC
>TRBD1|NA|TRBJ1-3|TRBV19
CASSIDPWTGDYSGNTIYF
TGTGCCAGTAGTATAGATCCCTGGACAGGGGACTACTCTGGAAACACCATATATTTT